The 8 T cell receptor delta chains presented below share a single source sample, sequenced in a study of gamma-delta chains in newborns, infants, children. TCRdb called clones anew from the reads with CATT. The sample lists about 9,000 delta-chain clones; more than 3% were seen once. The source material was blood. The receptors derive from a child who was a newborn, infant or young child, either healthy, febrile or measles-vaccinated (not recorded which).

For this clone: The protein TCRdb lists belongs to a much larger clone and differs from this DNA's translation at residue 8, which points to a read error; the protein shown is made from the DNA. The rearrangement uses TRDV3 and TRDJ1; 13 nucleotides match TRDD3. The CDR3 length is 13 residues. Germline V gene sequence: CDR1 TVYSNPD, CDR2 GDNSRS (reference sequence). The CDR3 DNA reads as TGCGCCTTTACTGGGGGATACGCCGATAAACTCATCTTT. It encodes CAFTGGYADKLIF.

The table lists this clone with a few counts. This DNA's translation differs at residue 15 from TCRdb's protein, which comes from a much larger clone; a read error is likely, and the protein shown is translated from the DNA. This chain uses TRDV2 with TRDJ3; 9 bases are a match to TRDD3. This CDR3 has 17 residues. Germline V gene lookup returns CDR1 GEAIGNYY and CDR2 EKD. Here the CDR3 reads CACDTVGDTRDTRQTFF. The CDR3 bases are TGTGCCTGTGACACCGTAGGGGATACGCGGGACACCCGACAGACGTTTTTC.

This clone was seen more than once but under ten times. A much larger clone differs by one base, so this may be a read error. The rearrangement uses TRDV2 and TRDJ3; 8 bases are shared with TRDD3. This CDR3 region has 19 residues. Germline CDR1 and CDR2: GEAIGNYY and EKD. CDR3 amino acids: CACDTVLGVSSWDARQMFF. The CDR3 coding sequence is TGTGCCTGTGACACCGTACTGGGGGTAAGCTCCTGGGACGCCCGACAGATGTTTTTC.

About this clone: A much larger clone differs from this one at a single base, so this may be a read error. Other DNA sequences from this sample encode an identical CDR3 as well. The rearrangement joins TRDV2 to TRDJ3; 9 bases fit TRDD3. The CDR3 loop spans 17 amino acids. CDR1 is GEAIGNYY and CDR2 is EKD in the germline V gene. CDR3 loop: CACDTWGISWDTRQMFF. The DNA of the CDR3 is TGTGCCTGTGACACCTGGGGGATATCCTGGGACACCCGGCAGATGTTTTTC.

Regarding this clone: A much bigger clone sits one base away, suggesting this may be a read error. This chain uses TRDV2 with TRDJ3; D uncertain. V shed 3 bases and J shed 0 bases, with 11 bases lying between them. There are 17 residues in the CDR3. Germline loops: CDR1 GEAIGNYY, CDR2 EKD. DNA of the CDR3: TGTGCCTGTGACTCTACTGAGGTCTCCTGGGACACCCGACAGATGTTTTTC. Translated, it gives CACDSTEVSWDTRQMFF.

This clone is termed medium-sized. The sample contains more than one DNA sequence encoding this CDR3. The chain joins TRDV2 to TRDJ3; 9 bases match TRDD3. The CDR3 spans 18 residues. The trim removed 0 bases at V and 1 base at J, leaving 3 bases unmatched. Germline V gene data show CDR1 as GEAIGNYY and CDR2 as EKD. The CDR3 region has the DNA TGTGCCTGTGACACCTGGGGGATAGGGTCCTGGGACACCCGACAGATGTTTTTC. As protein: CACDTWGIGSWDTRQMFF.

This clone qualifies as medium-sized. The chain recombines TRDV2 with TRDJ3; D not certain. From germline, CDR1 is GEAIGNYY and CDR2 EKD. V was shortened by 2 bases and J by 3 bases, with 10 bases between the two germline ends. The CDR3 extends over 16 amino acids. CDR3 bases: TGTGCCTGTGACAACGTGGAACTCTGGGACACCCGACAGATGTTTTTC. Encoded protein: CACDNVELWDTRQMFF.

This clone is judged medium-sized. This chain links TRDV2 with TRDJ1, with TRDD3 matching 8 bases. Germline V CDR1 and CDR2: GEAIGNYY, EKD. This CDR3 has 15 amino acids. Trimming removed 0 bases from V and 6 bases from J; junction bases left unmatched: 8. The CDR3 nucleotides read TGTGCCTGTGACACCGTAGGTACTGGGGGCTATAAACTCATCTTT. It codes for CACDTVGTGGYKLIF.